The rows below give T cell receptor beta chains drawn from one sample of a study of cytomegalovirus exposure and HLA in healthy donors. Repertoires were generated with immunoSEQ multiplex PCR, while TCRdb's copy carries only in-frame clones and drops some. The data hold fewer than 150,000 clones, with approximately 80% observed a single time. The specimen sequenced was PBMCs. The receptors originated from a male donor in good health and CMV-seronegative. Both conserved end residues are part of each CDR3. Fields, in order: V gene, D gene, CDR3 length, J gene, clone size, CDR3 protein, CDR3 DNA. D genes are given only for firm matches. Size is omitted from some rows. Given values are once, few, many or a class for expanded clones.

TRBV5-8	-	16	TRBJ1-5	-	CASSLSGTDDAQPQHF	TGTGCCAGCAGCTTAAGCGGGACCGATGACGCCCAGCCCCAGCATTTT
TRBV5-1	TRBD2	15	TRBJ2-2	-	CASSNRGDLTGELFF	TGCGCCAGCAGCAACCGGGGGGACCTCACCGGGGAGCTGTTTTTT
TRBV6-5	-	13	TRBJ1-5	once	CASSYSGREPQHF	TGTGCCAGCAGTTATTCCGGGAGGGAGCCCCAGCATTTT
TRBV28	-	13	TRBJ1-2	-	CASSSYGNYGYTF	TGTGCCAGCTCGTCTTACGGTAACTATGGCTACACCTTC
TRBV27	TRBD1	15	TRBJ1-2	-	CASSLSAGGNYGYTF	TGTGCCAGCAGTTTATCAGCAGGGGGTAACTATGGCTACACCTTC
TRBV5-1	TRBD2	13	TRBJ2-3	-	CASSLREVDTQYF	TGCGCCAGCAGCTTGCGGGAGGTAGATACGCAGTATTTT
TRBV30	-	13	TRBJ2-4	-	CAGARGGGNIQYF	TGTGCCGGAGCTAGGGGAGGGGGAAACATTCAGTACTTC
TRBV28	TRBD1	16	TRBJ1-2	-	CASSPPQGQGGYGYTF	TGTGCCAGCAGTCCCCCCCAGGGACAGGGCGGCTATGGCTACACCTTC
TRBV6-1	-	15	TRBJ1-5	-	CASRQGPDRNQPQHF	TGTGCCAGCAGACAGGGACCAGATCGCAATCAGCCCCAGCATTTT
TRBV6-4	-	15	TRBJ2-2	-	CASSDLGQNTGELFF	TGTGCCAGCAGTGACCTCGGACAGAACACCGGGGAGCTGTTTTTT
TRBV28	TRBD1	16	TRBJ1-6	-	CASSLGAGTGEPPLHF	TGTGCCAGCAGTTTAGGGGCCGGGACAGGGGAACCACCCCTCCACTTT
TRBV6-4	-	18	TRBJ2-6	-	CASSASILGASGANVLTF	TGTGCCAGCAGTGCTTCCATCCTGGGGGCCTCTGGGGCCAACGTCCTGACTTTC
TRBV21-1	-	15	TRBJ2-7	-	CASIQGTGKTYEQYF	TGTGCCAGCATACAAGGGACAGGGAAAACCTACGAGCAGTACTTC
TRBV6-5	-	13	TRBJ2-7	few	CASSFAGTYEQYF	TGTGCCAGCAGTTTCGCGGGGACCTACGAGCAGTACTTC
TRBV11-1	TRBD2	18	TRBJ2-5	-	CASSSPGLAGAKGRTQYF	TGTGCCAGCAGCTCACCGGGACTAGCGGGGGCCAAGGGGAGGACCCAGTACTTC